The T cell receptor (beta chain) under discussion was sequenced for a study of technical replicates of blood from a handful of donors. The table came from immunoSEQ multiplex PCR; TCRdb's copy has only in-frame clones and leaves some out. The sample carries around 80,000 clones, around nine tenths recorded once. Germline V lookup: CDR1 SGHDN, CDR2 FVKESK. The CDR3 loop spans 13 amino acids. The V end lost 1 base, the J end lost 6 bases, and 9 bases lay between the germline ends. Sample: T cells isolated from PBMCs. This chain uses TRBV14 with TRBJ1-1, with a tentative D call TRBD1 (6 bases). The source of this sequence is a human donor in good health. The CDR3 sequence is CASSQVGGAEAFF. CDR3 sequence (DNA): TGTGCCAGCAGCCAAGTAGGGGGGGCTGAAGCTTTCTTT.